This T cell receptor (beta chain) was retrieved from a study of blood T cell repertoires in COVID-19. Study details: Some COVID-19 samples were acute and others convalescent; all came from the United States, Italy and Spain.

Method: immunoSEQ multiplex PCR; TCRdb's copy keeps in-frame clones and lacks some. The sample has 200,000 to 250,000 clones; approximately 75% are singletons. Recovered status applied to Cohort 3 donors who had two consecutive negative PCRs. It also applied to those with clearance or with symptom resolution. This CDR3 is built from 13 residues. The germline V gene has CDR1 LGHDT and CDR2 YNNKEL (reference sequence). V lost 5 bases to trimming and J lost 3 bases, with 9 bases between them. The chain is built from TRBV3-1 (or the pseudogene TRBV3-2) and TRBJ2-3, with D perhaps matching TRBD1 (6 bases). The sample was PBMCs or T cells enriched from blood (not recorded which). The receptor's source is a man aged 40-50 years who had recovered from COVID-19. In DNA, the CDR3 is TGTGCCAGCAGCTCTCAGGGGACAGATACGCAGTATTTT. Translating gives CASSSQGTDTQYF.